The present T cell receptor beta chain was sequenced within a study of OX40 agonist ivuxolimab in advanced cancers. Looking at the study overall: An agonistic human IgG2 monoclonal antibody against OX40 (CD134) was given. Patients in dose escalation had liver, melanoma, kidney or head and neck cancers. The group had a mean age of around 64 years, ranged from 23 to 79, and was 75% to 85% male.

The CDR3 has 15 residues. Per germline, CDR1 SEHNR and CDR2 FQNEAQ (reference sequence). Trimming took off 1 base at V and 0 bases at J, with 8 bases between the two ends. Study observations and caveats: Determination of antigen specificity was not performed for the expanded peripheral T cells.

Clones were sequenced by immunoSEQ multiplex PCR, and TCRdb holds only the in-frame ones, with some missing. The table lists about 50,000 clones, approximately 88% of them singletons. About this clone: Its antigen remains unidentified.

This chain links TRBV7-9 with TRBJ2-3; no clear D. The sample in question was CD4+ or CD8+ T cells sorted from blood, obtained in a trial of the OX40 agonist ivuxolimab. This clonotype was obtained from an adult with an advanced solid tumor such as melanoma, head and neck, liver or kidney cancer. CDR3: CASSLDSASTDTQYF. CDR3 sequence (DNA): TGTGCCAGCAGCTTAGACAGCGCTAGCACAGATACGCAGTATTTT.